These 29 T cell receptor beta chains were sequenced from one sample in a study of CD8 T cells in ankylosing spondylitis. TCRdb called the 5' RACE reads again in MiXCR, with one record for every CDR3 protein. The table shows about 360,000 distinct CDR3 sequences, with 20% occurring only once. Source material: blood, either unsorted or a sorted T cell fraction (not recorded which). Receptor source: a male donor with ankylosing spondylitis or in good health (not recorded which).

The chain employs TRBV12-3 or TRBV12-4 and TRBJ2-3; weak D call: TRBD1 (5 bases). V was trimmed by 3 bases and J by 7 bases, leaving 17 bases between them. The CDR3 consists of 15 residues. CDR3 sequence reads: CASSLSGGALNTQYF. As DNA, the CDR3 is TGTGCCAGCAGTTTGAGTGGTGGGGCCCTGAATACGCAGTATTTT.

This chain uses TRBV7-9 with TRBJ1-1, with a possible D match to TRBD1 (6 bases). Germline V gene sequence: CDR1 SEHNR, CDR2 FQNEAQ (reference sequence). The CDR3 totals 17 residues. Trimming stripped 5 bases from V and 3 bases from J, with 22 bases between. In DNA form, the CDR3 reads TGTGCCAGCAGCGCAACCCACGGAAGGGAGGGGGACACTGAAGCTTTCTTT. It codes for CASSATHGREGDTEAFF.

This clonotype was detected only a few times. The V gene is TRBV4-2, the J gene TRBJ1-2; D possibly corresponds to TRBD1 (5 bases). The CDR3 sequence is 14 residues long. CDR1 is LGHNA and CDR2 is YNFKEQ in the germline V gene. V was cut by 7 bases and J by 1 base, with 13 bases left in between. CDR3: CASNDDRFNYGYTF. CDR3 nucleotides: TGTGCCAGCAACGACGACAGATTTAACTATGGCTACACCTTC.

This clonotype was counted a few times. The J gene is TRBJ2-7, the V gene TRBV2, with TRBD2 matching over 12 bases. Germline assignment: CDR1 SNHLY and CDR2 FYNNEI. The CDR3 is 18 residues long. With V trimmed by 0 bases and J by 3 bases, 9 bases remained unmatched. In DNA, the CDR3 is TGTGCCAGCAGTGAAGCTCGGCTAGCGGGGGGGAATGTCTACGAGCAGTACTTC. Protein sequence: CASSEARLAGGNVYEQYF. The complete variable domain, with remaining parts taken from reference TRBV2 and TRBJ2-7, reads EPEVTQTPSHQVTQMGQEVILRCVPISNHLYFYWYRQILGQKVEFLVSFYNNEISEKSEIFDDQFSVERPDGSNFTLKIRSTKLEDSAMYFCASSEARLAGGNVYEQYFGPGTRLTVT.

The rearrangement links TRBV5-6 to TRBJ2-1, with D unresolved. Trimming stripped 2 bases from V and 7 bases from J, with 10 bases between. The CDR3 spans 13 residues. Germline V CDR1 and CDR2: SGHDT, YYEEEE. The CDR3, as DNA: TGTGCCAGCAGCTTTTTAGGTTCGAATGAGCAGTTCTTC. Protein sequence: CASSFLGSNEQFF.

This clonotype has more than one count but fewer than ten. The chain is built from TRBV12-3 or TRBV12-4 and TRBJ2-7, with 8 positions matching TRBD2. The CDR3 extends over 16 amino acids. V dropped 5 bases and J dropped 0; count of bases not matched to a gene: 9. CDR3 amino acids: CASSPGGGASSYEQYF. The CDR3 region has the DNA TGTGCCAGCAGTCCCGGGGGGGGTGCAAGCTCCTACGAGCAGTACTTC.

The V gene is TRBV7-6, the J gene TRBJ2-5, with D perhaps TRBD1 (6 bases). Germline-derived CDR1 and CDR2 are SGHVS and FNYEAQ. The CDR3 length is 13 residues. Trimming took 1 base from V and 5 from J, leaving 8 bases between them. The CDR3 spells CASSLDRDETQYF. The CDR3 DNA sequence: TGTGCCAGCAGCTTAGACAGGGACGAGACCCAGTACTTC.

This CDR3 reads CSVIDSFSYEQYF. The DNA of the CDR3 is TGCAGCGTAATAGACTCCTTCTCCTACGAGCAGTACTTC. The rearrangement links TRBV29-1 to TRBJ2-7; D remains ambiguous. Trimming left V 6 bases short and J 0 bases short, with 12 bases between. The germline CDR1 and CDR2 sequences are SQVTM and ANQGSEA. The CDR3 length is 13 residues.

This clonotype showed up just a few times. The CDR3 nucleotides are TGCAGTGCTAGAGATTTTGGCAGGGCGGTTGAGCAGTTCTTC. It codes for CSARDFGRAVEQFF. The chain carries TRBV20-1 and TRBJ2-1; TRBD1 might be the D (5 bases). The germline CDR1 and CDR2 sequences are DFQATT and SNEGSKA (reference sequence). Trimming removed 0 bases at V and 9 bases at J, with 15 bases between. This CDR3 spans 14 amino acids.

The V and J genes are TRBV3-1 and TRBJ2-7, with unresolved D. The CDR3 covers 15 residues. Germline V gene data show CDR1 as LGHDT and CDR2 as YNNKEL (reference sequence). V lost 0 bases to trimming and J lost 2 bases, with 11 bases between them. This CDR3 reads CASSQETRLPYEQYF. The CDR3 DNA follows: TGTGCCAGCAGCCAAGAAACCCGGCTACCCTACGAGCAGTACTTC.

In this sample, this clonotype turned up a few times. This CDR3 is CASSRLAGVFWDTQYF. The CDR3 nucleotides are TGTGCCAGCAGCAGACTAGCGGGGGTGTTTTGGGATACGCAGTATTTT. The chain recombines TRBV7-9 with TRBJ2-3; 12 bases agree with TRBD2. Germline lookup yields CDR1 SEHNR and CDR2 FQNEAQ (reference sequence). V shed 5 bases, J shed 6 bases, and the junction held 9 bases outside the gene matches. The CDR3 has 16 residues.

Details on this clonotype: The junction departs from germline at one end; a sequencing error may be responsible. The chain recombines TRBV2 with TRBJ2-7, with TRBD1 matching 8 bases. In germline, CDR1 is SNHLY, CDR2 FYNNEI. This CDR3 spans 10 amino acids. CDR3 nucleotides: TGTGCCAGCAGTGAAGGGACAGGGTGCTTC. It is translated as CASSEGTGCF.

There are a few counts of this clonotype. This chain connects TRBV9 to TRBJ2-6, with a possible D match to TRBD2 (5 bases). The CDR3 is 15 residues long. Trimming shortened V by 4 bases and J by 1 base, and 9 bases separated the two germline ends. Germline assignment: CDR1 SGDLS and CDR2 YYNGEE. CDR3 loop: CASSPGGSGANVLTF. For the CDR3, the DNA is TGTGCCAGCAGCCCAGGAGGTTCTGGGGCCAACGTCCTGACTTTC. The complete variable domain, with remaining parts taken from reference TRBV9 and TRBJ2-6, reads DSGVTQTPKHLITATGQRVTLRCSPRSGDLSVYWYQQSLDQGLQFLIQYYNGEERAKGNILERFSAQQFPDLHSELNLSSLELGDSALYFCASSPGGSGANVLTFGAGSRLTVL.

The V call is TRBV12-3 or TRBV12-4, the J call TRBJ2-3, with D possibly being TRBD2 (6 bases). Deletions cut 1 base from V and 5 bases from J, with 13 bases between. The CDR3 loop spans 15 amino acids. The CDR3 protein is CASSLETRSLDTQYF. The CDR3, as DNA: TGTGCCAGCAGTTTAGAGACTAGAAGCCTAGATACGCAGTATTTT.

Comment on this clonotype: One junction end disagrees with the germline gene, perhaps due to a read error. The V and J genes are TRBV7-7 and TRBJ2-7; no firm D call. In germline, CDR1 is SSHAT, CDR2 FNYEAQ (reference sequence). The CDR3 is 12 residues long. CDR3 loop: CASSFWDHEQYF. The CDR3 DNA reads as TGTGCTAGCAGCTTTTGGGATCACGAGCAGTACTTC.

V is TRBV20-1 and J is TRBJ2-5; the D gene is possibly TRBD1 (6 bases). The CDR3 spans 14 residues. CDR1 is DFQATT and CDR2 is SNEGSKA in the germline V gene (reference sequence). The V end lost 4 bases, the J end lost 5 bases, and 17 bases lay between the germline ends. In DNA form, the CDR3 reads TGCAGTGCTATCACGACAGGCTTGGGGGAGACCCAGTACTTC. Translation: CSAITTGLGETQYF.

The chain recombines TRBV27 with TRBJ2-5; TRBD2 matches at 9 bases. Germline V gives CDR1 MNHEY, CDR2 SMNVEV (reference sequence). CDR3 length: 16 amino acids. V was pared by 1 base and J by 0 bases, with 3 bases of the junction left unmatched. The CDR3 reads CASSLYPSGDQETQYF. Written as DNA, the CDR3 is TGTGCCAGCAGTTTATATCCTAGCGGGGACCAAGAGACCCAGTACTTC.

This chain uses TRBV10-3 with TRBJ2-7, with D unclear. Trimming cost V 2 bases and J 5 bases, with 19 bases left between them. The CDR3 extends over 16 amino acids. Germline CDR1 and CDR2: ENHRY and SYGVKD. The CDR3 sequence: CAISEGALEVVHEQYF. CDR3 nucleotide sequence: TGTGCCATCAGTGAGGGTGCTCTAGAAGTGGTCCACGAGCAGTACTTC.

The chain recombines TRBV9 with TRBJ1-3; D possibly corresponds to TRBD1 (6 bases). Trimming stripped 2 bases from V and 0 bases from J, with 12 bases between. The CDR3 consists of 16 residues. CDR1 and CDR2 (germline): SGDLS, YYNGEE. CDR3 protein: CASSVGGSVSGNTIYF. CDR3 in DNA: TGTGCCAGCAGCGTCGGGGGCAGCGTCTCTGGAAACACCATATATTTT.

This clonotype occurred a few times. This chain links TRBV9 with TRBJ2-1; D is perhaps TRBD1 (6 bases). The CDR3 covers 16 residues. CDR1 and CDR2 (germline): SGDLS, YYNGEE. V was cut by 0 bases and J by 6 bases, with 16 bases left in between. The CDR3 reads CASSVALGAPGNEQFF. The CDR3, as DNA: TGTGCCAGCAGCGTAGCTTTGGGGGCGCCGGGCAATGAGCAGTTCTTC. Drawing the rest from reference TRBV9 and TRBJ2-1, the complete variable domain is DSGVTQTPKHLITATGQRVTLRCSPRSGDLSVYWYQQSLDQGLQFLIQYYNGEERAKGNILERFSAQQFPDLHSELNLSSLELGDSALYFCASSVALGAPGNEQFFGPGTRLTVL.

The chain couples TRBV12-3 or TRBV12-4 to TRBJ1-2, with unresolved D. The length of the CDR3 is 15 residues. With 8 bases removed from V and 8 bases from J, the gap between germline ends came to 24 bases. The CDR3 nucleotides are TGTGCCAGCCTCGCCCTTCCCGGCGGGGTAAACGGCTACACCTTC. It encodes CASLALPGGVNGYTF.

This clonotype was picked up a small number of times. This chain uses TRBV5-5 with TRBJ2-1; D unresolved. Per germline, CDR1 SGHKS and CDR2 YYEKEE (reference sequence). V lost 0 bases and J lost 16, with 8 bases in between. This CDR3 spans 10 amino acids. CDR3 nucleotides: TGTGCCAGCAGCTTGGGACCGGAATTCTTC. The encoded protein is CASSLGPEFF.

This sequence joins TRBV12-3 or TRBV12-4 and TRBJ2-3; tentatively, D is TRBD1 or TRBD2 (5 bases each). The CDR3 extends over 16 amino acids. Between the trimmed V and J ends, which lost 5 bases and 3 bases, there was a span of 18 bases. CDR3 in amino acids: CASSPPRGQGTDTQYF. For the CDR3, the DNA is TGTGCCAGCAGTCCACCCCGCGGGCAGGGAACAGATACGCAGTATTTT.

The chain uses TRBV10-2 and TRBJ1-1; tentative D call: TRBD1 (5 bases). The CDR3 has 14 amino acids. Germline V CDR1 and CDR2: WSHSY, SAAADI. V shed 3 bases and J shed 4 bases, with 12 bases lying between them. DNA of the CDR3: TGCGCCAGCAGTGACCGGGGGGATGTCACTGAAGCTTTCTTT. The encoded protein is CASSDRGDVTEAFF.

This clonotype was counted between two and nine times. This sequence joins TRBV9 and TRBJ2-7, with D perhaps TRBD1 (6 bases). The CDR3 is 14 residues long. Germline values: CDR1 SGDLS, CDR2 YYNGEE. The V gene lost 4 bases and the J gene lost 5 bases, with 16 bases spanning the gap. The CDR3 loop is CASSFGDTADEQYF. CDR3 bases: TGTGCCAGCAGCTTTGGGGACACCGCGGACGAGCAGTACTTC. Variable domain in full (rest from reference TRBV9 and TRBJ2-7): DSGVTQTPKHLITATGQRVTLRCSPRSGDLSVYWYQQSLDQGLQFLIQYYNGEERAKGNILERFSAQQFPDLHSELNLSSLELGDSALYFCASSFGDTADEQYFGPGTRLTVT.

The gene calls are TRBV6-1 and TRBJ2-7; D might be TRBD2 (5 bases). V was pared by 9 bases and J by 3 bases, with 12 bases between. The CDR3 contains 12 residues. CDR1 MNHNS and CDR2 SASEGT come from the germline V gene. The CDR3 here is CASAGIGYEQYF. For the CDR3, the DNA is TGTGCCAGTGCGGGCATCGGCTACGAGCAGTACTTC.

V gene TRBV7-9 combines with J gene TRBJ2-7; maybe TRBD1 (6 bases). The germline V gene encodes CDR1 SEHNR and CDR2 FQNEAQ (reference sequence). Trimming removed 2 bases from V and 3 bases from J, with 11 bases in between. The CDR3 runs to 14 residues. CDR3 region: CASSLLAGDYEQYF. The CDR3 coding sequence is TGTGCCAGCAGCTTATTAGCAGGGGACTACGAGCAGTACTTC.

The table lists this clonotype with a few counts. V is TRBV7-2 and J is TRBJ1-2, with a tentative D call TRBD1 (5 bases). Germline V gene data show CDR1 as SGHTA and CDR2 as FQGNSA. This CDR3 contains 16 residues. V was pared by 4 bases and J by 0 bases, with 15 bases between. CDR3 in amino acids: CASSSSRGTSNYGYTF. As DNA, the CDR3 is TGTGCCAGCAGCTCCTCCCGAGGGACCTCTAACTATGGCTACACCTTC.

This clonotype turned up a few times. This chain uses TRBV28 with TRBJ2-3; a possible D gene is TRBD2 (5 bases). Germline CDR1 is MDHEN and CDR2 is SYDVKM. V shed 5 bases and J shed 3 bases, with 9 bases lying between them. The CDR3 contains 13 residues. DNA of the CDR3: TGTGCCAGCAGTGGAGGAACTACAGATACGCAGTATTTT. This encodes CASSGGTTDTQYF.